The following is a T cell receptor beta chain sequence with its context. Germline V gives CDR1 SGHVS, CDR2 FNYEAQ. The CDR3 sequence is 15 residues long. The trim removed 5 bases at V and 5 bases at J, leaving 11 bases unmatched. Clones were sequenced by immunoSEQ multiplex PCR, and TCRdb holds only the in-frame ones, with some missing. Of 250,000 or so clones listed, around 84% are singletons. This sample was taken from a study of blood T cell repertoires in COVID-19. Study overall: Sources were T cells, B-cell-depleted T cells, or PBMCs; the material itself was cDNA or gDNA.

This clonotype originated in a woman aged 40 to 50 who had recovered from COVID-19. Material for sequencing was peripheral blood. The chain uses TRBV7-6 and TRBJ2-5; 7 bases match TRBD2. For the CDR3, the DNA is TGTGCCAGCAGCCGCCGCCCGGGGGAGGGTGAGACCCAGTACTTC. Translated, it gives CASSRRPGEGETQYF.